The 20 T cell receptor beta chains listed next were all sequenced from one sample in a study of PD-1 blockade in classical Hodgkin lymphoma. TCRdb's copy holds only in-frame clones and misses some; the assay was immunoSEQ multiplex PCR. The sample has about 35,000 clones, more than 80% seen once. Autologous stem cell transplantation was followed by relapse in every patient, and brentuximab vedotin exposure varied. Investigators isolated CD4+ T cells from thawed PBMCs through magnetic negative selection. The sequencing used CD4+ T cells from blood, collected at baseline. All receptors come from a human donor with classical Hodgkin lymphoma.

The chain recombines TRBV18 with TRBJ1-2; TRBD1 aligns across 8 bases. Per germline, CDR1 KGHSH and CDR2 LQKENI. The CDR3 is 15 amino acids. The J segment lost 6 bases and the V segment lost 2 bases, leaving 8 bases of the junction unmatched. For the CDR3, the DNA is TGTGCCAGCTCACCAATCGAGACAGGGGCGCATGGCTACACCTTC. The encoded protein is CASSPIETGAHGYTF.

CDR3 sequence reads: CASSSNTGAGNTIYF. The DNA of the CDR3 is TGCGCCAGCAGCTCGAACACAGGGGCTGGAAACACCATATATTTT. J is TRBJ1-3 and V is TRBV5-1, with 7 nucleotides matching TRBD1. J lost 2 bases, V lost 3 bases, and 5 bases had no gene match. Germline V lookup: CDR1 SGHRS, CDR2 YFSETQ. This CDR3 spans 15 amino acids.

This clone was seen a single time. The J gene is TRBJ1-2, the V gene TRBV28, with D tentatively TRBD1 (5 bases). With 6 bases removed from V and 4 bases from J, the gap between germline ends came to 18 bases. This CDR3 spans 15 amino acids. CDR1 is MDHEN and CDR2 is SYDVKM in the germline V gene. The CDR3: CASSPGDRWSYGYTF. CDR3 bases: TGTGCCAGCAGCCCCGGGGACCGCTGGTCCTATGGCTACACCTTC.

This chain uses TRBV7-6 with TRBJ2-7, with D possibly being TRBD2 (5 bases). The CDR3 consists of 13 residues. The V end lost 0 bases, the J end lost 2 bases, and 5 bases lay between the germline ends. Germline V gene lookup returns CDR1 SGHVS and CDR2 FNYEAQ. The CDR3 loop reads CASSLAGAYEQYF. The CDR3 DNA is TGTGCCAGCAGCTTAGCGGGAGCCTACGAGCAGTACTTC.

This chain connects TRBV2 to TRBJ2-4; 7 bases match TRBD1. The V gene's germline CDR1 is SNHLY and CDR2 FYNNEI. The CDR3 is 11 amino acids. J gave up 12 bases and V 6 bases, and 5 bases lay outside the gene matches. The CDR3 nucleotides are TGTGCCAGCAGCAGGGACAGATATCAGTACTTC. Encoded protein: CASSRDRYQYF. Using reference TRBV2 and TRBJ2-4 for the parts outside the CDR3, the full variable domain is EPEVTQTPSHQVTQMGQEVILRCVPISNHLYFYWYRQILGQKVEFLVSFYNNEISEKSEIFDDQFSVERPDGSNFTLKIRSTKLEDSAMYFCASSRDRYQYFGAGTRLSVL.

This chain connects TRBV5-3 to TRBJ2-1, with a possible D match to TRBD1 (6 bases). TRBV5-3 is filed as an ORF, its function uncertain. The V gene lost 0 bases and the J gene lost 3 bases, with 16 bases spanning the gap. The CDR3 runs to 17 residues. Written as DNA, the CDR3 is TGTGCCAGAAGCTTGGTCGGGTCTGGGGGCAACTACAATGAGCAGTTCTTC. Its translation: CARSLVGSGGNYNEQFF.

The chain employs TRBV14 and TRBJ2-7; TRBD1 aligns across 11 bases. Trimming took 4 bases from V and 3 from J; bases not matched to a gene: 8. CDR1 and CDR2 (germline): SGHDN, FVKESK. CDR3 length: 16 residues. CDR3 bases: TGTGCCAGCAGCCCCCCCGGGACAGGGGGGTACTACGAGCAGTACTTC. Its protein is CASSPPGTGGYYEQYF. The whole variable domain, filled in from reference TRBV14 and TRBJ2-7, reads EAGVTQFPSHSVIEKGQTVTLRCDPISGHDNLYWYRRVMGKEIKFLLHFVKESKQDESGMPNNRFLAERTGGTYSTLKVQPAELEDSGVYFCASSPPGTGGYYEQYFGPGTRLTVT.

The V and J genes are TRBV10-1 and TRBJ2-3, with D maybe TRBD2 (5 bases). Germline V gene sequence: CDR1 WNHNN, CDR2 SYGVQD (reference sequence). The CDR3 is 14 amino acids. Trimming shortened V by 4 bases and J by 4 bases, and 12 bases separated the two germline ends. CDR3 sequence: CASSAARTSDTQYF. Written as DNA, the CDR3 is TGCGCCAGCAGTGCCGCGAGGACTTCAGATACGCAGTATTTT.

The chain is built from TRBV30 and TRBJ1-1, with D possibly matching TRBD1 (6 bases). CDR1 and CDR2 from the germline V gene are GTSNPN and SVGIG (reference sequence). V lost 5 bases and J lost 3, with 16 bases in between. CDR3 length equals 14 residues. The DNA for the CDR3 is TGTGCCTGGGACCAGGGGAGGGTGGACACTGAAGCTTTCTTT. It translates to CAWDQGRVDTEAFF.

The chain joins TRBV10-3 to TRBJ2-3; unclear D gene. This CDR3 comprises 12 residues. Germline CDR1 reads ENHRY; CDR2 reads SYGVKD. The germline V and J ends were trimmed by 6 bases and 5 bases, with 9 bases remaining between them. The CDR3 region has the DNA TGTGCCATCAGGTCGGATGGAGATACGCAGTATTTT. This gives the protein CAIRSDGDTQYF.

A single count supports this clone. The chain has TRBV19 and TRBJ2-7; D is unresolved. V lost 9 bases and J lost 0, with 18 bases in between. This CDR3 contains 15 residues. Germline V gives CDR1 LNHDA, CDR2 SQIVND (reference sequence). The CDR3 is CASTLSARLSYEQYF. Here the CDR3 DNA reads TGTGCCAGCACCCTTTCTGCCAGGCTCTCCTACGAGCAGTACTTC.

The V and J genes are TRBV27 and TRBJ1-2, with a possible D match to TRBD1 (5 bases). The CDR3 runs to 13 residues. Trimming stripped 0 bases from V and 8 bases from J, with 10 bases between. The germline CDR1 and CDR2 sequences are MNHEY and SMNVEV (reference sequence). The CDR3 sequence: CASSLSGGLGYTF. The CDR3 bases are TGTGCCAGCAGTTTATCTGGGGGGTTGGGCTACACCTTC.

The rearrangement links TRBV7-2 to TRBJ2-7, with a weak D call TRBD2 (6 bases). The CDR3 has 17 amino acids. Germline assignment: CDR1 SGHTA and CDR2 FQGNSA. Trimming shortened V by 5 bases and J by 4 bases, and 24 bases separated the two germline ends. This CDR3 is CASSGGPEESGRYEQYF. The CDR3 DNA is TGTGCCAGCAGCGGAGGGCCGGAGGAGTCCGGACGGTACGAGCAGTACTTC.

J is TRBJ2-3 and V is TRBV2; TRBD2 matches 7 bases. After removal of 8 bases from V and 3 bases from J, the junction contained 11 bases not matched to a gene. The germline V gene has CDR1 SNHLY and CDR2 FYNNEI. The CDR3 is 15 amino acids. The CDR3 nucleotides read TGTGCCAGCGCGGTAGGGAGGGAGGAAACAGATACGCAGTATTTT. Translating it yields CASAVGREETDTQYF.

This rearrangement joins TRBV30 to TRBJ2-6; D is unresolved. V gave up 0 bases and J gave up 0 bases, with 9 bases separating them. The CDR3 totals 16 residues. Germline assignment: CDR1 GTSNPN and CDR2 SVGIG (reference sequence). The CDR3 reads CAWSVYVGSGANVLTF. Written as DNA, the CDR3 is TGTGCCTGGAGTGTATATGTGGGCTCTGGGGCCAACGTCCTGACTTTC.

This rearrangement joins TRBV6-1 to TRBJ1-1; D unclear. CDR1 is MNHNS and CDR2 is SASEGT in the germline V gene. This CDR3 is built from 13 residues. V was cut by 7 bases and J by 2 bases, with 11 bases left in between. CDR3 region: CASKRLPNTEAFF. CDR3 DNA sequence: TGTGCCAGCAAGCGTTTACCCAACACTGAAGCTTTCTTT.

This chain joins TRBV5-1 and TRBJ1-2, with 8 bases identical to TRBD1. CDR1 SGHRS and CDR2 YFSETQ come from the germline V gene. Losses at the gene ends were 5 bases for V and 4 bases for J; bases not matched to a gene: 10. The CDR3 is 15 residues long. This CDR3 reads CASRATGEGTYGYTF. In nucleotides, the CDR3 is TGCGCCAGCAGGGCGACAGGGGAGGGGACCTATGGCTACACCTTC.

In nucleotides, the CDR3 is TGTGCCAGCAGCTCCCGGGGGAACACTGAAGCTTTCTTT. Its translation: CASSSRGNTEAFF. The chain uses TRBV7-9 and TRBJ1-1; D is uncertain. With 4 bases removed from V and 1 base from J, the gap between germline ends came to 7 bases. The germline V gene has CDR1 SEHNR and CDR2 FQNEAQ (reference sequence). CDR3 length: 13 amino acids.

This chain joins TRBV6-6 and TRBJ2-1; TRBD1 agrees at 10 bases. The CDR3 consists of 15 residues. V lost 6 bases to trimming and J lost 7 bases; unmatched junction nucleotides: 9. Germline lookup yields CDR1 MNHNY and CDR2 SVGAGI (reference sequence). The CDR3 nucleotides are TGTGCCAGCAGAACAGGCGGGACAGGGGCAAATGAGCAGTTCTTC. It yields the protein CASRTGGTGANEQFF.

Points on this clone: The junction departs from germline at one end; a sequencing error may be responsible. J is TRBJ1-2 and V is TRBV4-1; D perhaps matches TRBD1 (6 bases). The CDR3 sequence is 13 residues long. The germline V gene encodes CDR1 MGHRA and CDR2 YSYEKL. CDR3 in amino acids: CASSPGKDRRGLF. The CDR3 DNA sequence: TGCGCCAGCAGCCCCGGAAAGGACAGACGGGGACTCTTC.